This TCR beta chain was captured in a study of T cells in tuberculosis. TCRdb keeps only in-frame clones here, not all; method: immunoSEQ multiplex PCR. The sample includes roughly 41,000 clones, approximately 94% of them seen just once. What was sequenced was PBMCs. The receptor comes from a donor aged 10 to 29 with latent tuberculosis or without tuberculosis infection. Some clones in this sample may be carry-over from other donors' samples.

The CDR3 nucleotides are TGCGCCAGCAGTGACACCGGGAACACTGAAGCTTTCTTT. Translating it yields CASSDTGNTEAFF. The chain has TRBV10-2 and TRBJ1-1; D unresolved. V gave up 3 bases and J gave up 1 base, with 6 bases separating them. Germline CDR1 and CDR2: WSHSY and SAAADI. The CDR3 totals 13 residues.